The clone carrying this T cell receptor beta chain was seen a single time. As yet, its antigen is unknown. Clinical symptoms, serum thyroxine, TRAb, thyroid ultrasound and orbital computed tomography established diagnosis. These data are taken from a study of T cells in Graves' hyperthyroidism and ophthalmopathy. CDR1 and CDR2 from the germline V gene are SGHTA and FQGTGA. The V end was cut by 4 bases, the J end by 4 bases, with 19 bases between. This CDR3 is 16 amino acids long. Findings of the study overall: In the blood, most expanded thyroid clonotypes above 0.001 appeared as well. In simple terms, a model built on 13 V-J features told ophthalmopathy apart from stable hyperthyroidism. Ophthalmopathy was predicted by the model a median of about 6.5 months ahead of onset.

Amplification of TCR beta CDR3 regions was performed using RNA transcripts as template. When the TCR CDR3 underwent first-round RT-PCR, the HTBI primer set was used. MiXCR was run by TCRdb on the multiplex PCR reads, yielding one entry per CDR3 protein. The sample contains 550,000 to 700,000 distinct CDR3 sequences, around 42% of which appear only once. The clonotype comes from an adult woman with Graves' disease, either hyperthyroidism or ophthalmopathy (not recorded which). The chain is built from TRBV7-3 and TRBJ1-1; D is undetermined. Material: peripheral blood or thyroid tissue (not recorded which). The CDR3 is CASSSYGVLSSTEAFF. CDR3 coding DNA: TGTGCCAGCAGCTCATACGGTGTGTTATCTTCCACTGAAGCTTTCTTT.